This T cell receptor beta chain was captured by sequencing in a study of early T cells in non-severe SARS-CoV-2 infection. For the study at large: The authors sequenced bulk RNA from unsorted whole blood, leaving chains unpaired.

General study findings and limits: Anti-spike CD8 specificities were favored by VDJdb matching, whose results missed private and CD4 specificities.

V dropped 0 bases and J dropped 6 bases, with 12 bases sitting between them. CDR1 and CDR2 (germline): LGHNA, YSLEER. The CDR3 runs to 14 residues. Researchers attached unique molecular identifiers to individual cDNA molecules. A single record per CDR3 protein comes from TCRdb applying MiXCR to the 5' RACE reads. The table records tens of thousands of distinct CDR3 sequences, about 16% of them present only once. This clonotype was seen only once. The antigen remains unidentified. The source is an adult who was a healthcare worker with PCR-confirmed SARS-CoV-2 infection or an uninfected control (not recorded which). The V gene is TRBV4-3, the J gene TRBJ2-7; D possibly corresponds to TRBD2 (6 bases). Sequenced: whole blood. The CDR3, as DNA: TGCGCCAGCAGCCAAGATACAACTAGCCGCGAGCAGTACTTC. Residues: CASSQDTTSREQYF.